The clone carrying this T cell receptor beta chain was detected a few times. Previously, flow cytometry had revealed CD8+CD57+ cell expansion in the patients chosen for sequencing. Each patient gave a blood sample that was collected before any therapy had been received. It was genomic DNA that served as the template for profiling TCR beta VDJ and CDR3. TCRdb ran MiXCR on the reads and lists one entry per CDR3 protein. The table lists 180,000 or so distinct CDR3 sequences, less than 60% of them singletons. Per germline, CDR1 DFQATT and CDR2 SNEGSKA (reference sequence). Trimming took off 6 bases at V and 3 bases at J, with 9 bases between the two ends. This CDR3 region has 12 residues. The data were taken from a study of CD8+CD57+ T cells in acquired aplastic anemia. Turning to the study itself: Mean DNA quantity obtained from sorted CD4+ and CD8+ cells was approximately 3 ug.

V usage is TRBV20-1 and J usage is TRBJ1-5; no reliable D call. This TCR was recovered from a human donor with aplastic anemia. The source material was sorted CD4+, CD8+, or CD8+CD57+ T cells (not recorded which) from PBMCs. The CDR3: CSASEANQPQHF. CDR3 sequence (DNA): TGCAGTGCCTCGGAAGCCAATCAGCCCCAGCATTTT.